These T cell receptor beta chains were read from a single sample in a study of glioma-infiltrating T cells. TCRdb re-called the multiplex PCR reads through MiXCR, storing one row per CDR3 protein. Of more than 300,000 distinct CDR3 sequences listed, around 45% are singletons. Sequencing was done on a sample of glioma tissue, nonneoplastic brain tissue, or PBMCs (not recorded which). Every receptor here comes from a human donor with low-grade glioma or glioblastoma, undergoing nonglioma brain surgery, or in good health (not recorded which). Both conserved end residues are part of each CDR3. A D gene is named only where the DNA matches it firmly. The size field is filled for only some rows; it gives once, few, many or a size class.

V gene	J gene	clone size	D gene	CDR3 DNA	CDR3 protein
TRBV7-2	TRBJ2-5	-	-	TGTGCCAGCAGCTTCGACACCGTAAAGGAGACCCAGTACTTC	CASSFDTVKETQYF
TRBV12-3/TRBV12-4	TRBJ2-2	few	TRBD1	TGTGCCAGCAGTTACTCTACAGGGGACGCGATCGCCGGGGAGCTGTTTTTT	CASSYSTGDAIAGELFF
TRBV20-1	TRBJ2-7	few	-	TGCAGTGCTAGGGACCCCACCTACGAGCAGTACTTC	CSARDPTYEQYF
TRBV28	TRBJ2-2	-	-	TGTGCCAGCAAAAGGGGCAGGCGGACCGGGGAGCTGTTTTTT	CASKRGRRTGELFF
TRBV5-6	TRBJ1-5	once	-	TGTGCCAGCAGCTTGATAGGGGGGGCGCGGCGCAATCAGCCCCAGCATTTT	CASSLIGGARRNQPQHF
TRBV28	TRBJ1-2	-	-	TGTGCCAGCAGTTTATGGGGGCTGGTGTATGGCTACACCTTC	CASSLWGLVYGYTF
TRBV27	TRBJ1-5	medium-sized	-	TGTGCCAGCAGTTTCGGTACAGCCAATCAGCCCCAGCATTTT	CASSFGTANQPQHF
TRBV27	TRBJ2-2	many	-	TGTGCCAGCAGTTTGGTCCAGGGGGGCACCGGGGAGCTGTTTTTT	CASSLVQGGTGELFF
TRBV4-2	TRBJ2-5	few	TRBD2	TGTGCCAGCAGCCAAGAGGGGACTACGCAAGAGACCCAGTACTTC	CASSQEGTTQETQYF
TRBV25-1	TRBJ1-1	many	-	TGTGCCAGCAGTAACGACAGGATGAACACTGAAGCTTTCTTT	CASSNDRMNTEAFF
TRBV2	TRBJ2-1	few	TRBD2	TGTGCCAGCAGTGACTTGGTGGCTAGCGGTGAGCAGTTCTTC	CASSDLVASGEQFF
TRBV7-2	TRBJ2-2	-	TRBD2	TGTGCCAGCAGCCAAGACCGTTGGCTAGCGGTAGCCGGGGAGCTGTTTTTT	CASSQDRWLAVAGELFF
TRBV7-2	TRBJ2-7	few	TRBD2	TGTGCCAGCAGCTTGGGCGGGACTAAACGCGAGCAGTACTTC	CASSLGGTKREQYF
TRBV16	TRBJ2-4	-	TRBD1	TGTGCCAGCAGCCAAACGAACAGGGGTCTAAACATTCAGTACTTC	CASSQTNRGLNIQYF
TRBV2	TRBJ2-3	-	-	TGTGCCAGCAGACAGGAGAGGGGCGATACGCAGTATTTT	CASRQERGDTQYF
TRBV4-3	TRBJ2-7	few	-	TGCGCCAGCAGCCAAGAAGGGACACCCTGGTACGAGCAGTACTTC	CASSQEGTPWYEQYF
TRBV6-6	TRBJ1-3	few	TRBD1	TGTGCCAGCATCCCGGGACAGGGGAGAGACACCATATATTTT	CASIPGQGRDTIYF
TRBV7-9	TRBJ1-2	-	-	TGTGCCAGCAGCTCAGACATCCGGAAGGGGGGGGGAGGCTACACCTTC	CASSSDIRKGGGGYTF
TRBV7-2	TRBJ1-4	few	-	TGTGCCAGCAGCTCCCCTCGGGGGGGACTGTTTTTT	CASSSPRGGLFF
TRBV20-1	TRBJ2-7	-	-	TGCAGTGATAGAGACAGGCAGGGGTCCTACGAGCGGTACTTC	CSDRDRQGSYERYF
TRBV20-1	TRBJ1-5	-	-	TGCAGTGCTACTGGGACCGGTCCCACTCAGCCCCAGCATTTT	CSATGTGPTQPQHF
TRBV7-2	TRBJ2-5	few	-	TGTGCCAGCAGCTTATGGGTGGGAGGAGTCCAAGAGACCCAGTACTTC	CASSLWVGGVQETQYF
TRBV7-8	TRBJ2-5	many	-	TGTGCCAGCAGCTCTCGTTGGACAGAAGAGACCCAGTACTTC	CASSSRWTEETQYF
TRBV20-1	TRBJ1-2	many	-	TGCAGTGTTACCTATCAGGGGCGCCCTAACTATGGCTACACCTTC	CSVTYQGRPNYGYTF
TRBV20-1	TRBJ2-7	few	TRBD1	TGCAGTGCTAGACCCAACCGGGACAGGGTACGGTTCGAGCAGTACTTC	CSARPNRDRVRFEQYF
TRBV5-5	TRBJ2-7	-	-	TGTGCCAGCAGCTTGGACATCCACGAGCAGTACTTC	CASSLDIHEQYF
TRBV28	TRBJ2-5	-	-	TGTGCCAGCAGTCCCCGGGCGGTGCGGCAAGAGACCCAGTACTTC	CASSPRAVRQETQYF
TRBV6-2/TRBV6-3	TRBJ2-7	-	TRBD1	TGTGCCAGCACCCTACCGGGACAGACAACCTACGAGCAGTACTTC	CASTLPGQTTYEQYF
TRBV28	TRBJ2-3	few	-	TGTGCCAGCAGTTTTGTGCGGGCGAGCACAGATACGCAGTATTTT	CASSFVRASTDTQYF
TRBV2	TRBJ1-5	-	TRBD1	TGTGCCAGCAGTGGTAGACAGGGTAGCAATCAGCCCCAGCATTTT	CASSGRQGSNQPQHF